The 24 T cell receptor beta chains reported below all come from one sample, sequenced in a study of tumor-infiltrating lymphocytes in localized non-small cell lung cancer. Clones were read by immunoSEQ multiplex PCR, and TCRdb kept only the in-frame ones, dropping some. The sample includes about 12,000 clones, 75% to 90% seen only once; the top ten take 3% to 4%. The specimen sequenced was uninvolved lung tissue not adjacent to the tumor. All receptors derive from a human donor with non-small cell lung cancer.

The rearrangement links TRBV5-6 to TRBJ2-3, with a possible D match to TRBD2 (6 bases). The CDR3 loop spans 15 amino acids. Trimming left V 4 bases short and J 1 base short, with 13 bases between. Per germline, CDR1 SGHDT and CDR2 YYEEEE. This CDR3 is CASSPDWGGTDTQYF. The CDR3 nucleotides are TGTGCCAGCAGCCCCGACTGGGGGGGCACAGATACGCAGTATTTT.

Only one count was recorded for this clone. The chain combines TRBV5-1 with TRBJ2-3; TRBD2 is a possible D gene (5 bases). Germline V lookup: CDR1 SGHRS, CDR2 YFSETQ. Trimming removed 1 base at V and 1 base at J, with 16 bases between. The CDR3 has 17 residues. Written as DNA, the CDR3 is TGCGCCAGCAGCTTGACTTTAGCGTCCGGGGGCACAGATACGCAGTATTTT. This sequence encodes CASSLTLASGGTDTQYF.

This chain uses TRBV7-9 with TRBJ2-1; 7 bases align to TRBD2. Germline V gene lookup returns CDR1 SEHNR and CDR2 FQNEAQ (reference sequence). Trimming took 2 bases from V and 9 from J; bases not matched to a gene: 13. This CDR3 is 16 amino acids long. The CDR3 loop reads CASSLINQRGGGEQFF. CDR3 sequence (DNA): TGTGCCAGCAGCTTAATAAACCAGCGGGGAGGAGGTGAGCAGTTCTTC.

The chain carries TRBV28 and TRBJ1-5; D is unclear. The germline V and J ends were trimmed by 2 bases and 5 bases, with 7 bases remaining between them. Per the germline V gene, CDR1 is MDHEN and CDR2 is SYDVKM. The length of the CDR3 is 13 residues. The CDR3 DNA follows: TGTGCCAGCAGTTTACCCCCCTATCAGCCCCAGCATTTT. Its protein product is CASSLPPYQPQHF.

This clone showed up just a few times. This chain uses TRBV29-1 with TRBJ2-3; D not resolved. The germline CDR1 and CDR2 sequences are SQVTM and ANQGSEA. The CDR3 is 11 residues long. The V end lost 4 bases, the J end lost 6 bases, and 8 bases lay between the germline ends. CDR3 DNA sequence: TGCAGCGTTGGCTCTGGGGATACGCAGTATTTT. Translating gives CSVGSGDTQYF.

V usage is TRBV6-1 and J usage is TRBJ1-6; D gene uncertain. In germline, CDR1 is MNHNS, CDR2 SASEGT. Trimming took 7 bases from V and 8 from J, leaving 12 bases between them. The CDR3 has 13 amino acids. In nucleotides, the CDR3 is TGTGCCAGCAAGCGGTTCGAAGATTCACCCCTCCACTTT. Translated, it gives CASKRFEDSPLHF.

V usage is TRBV14 and J usage is TRBJ2-1; D not resolved. Germline V gives CDR1 SGHDN, CDR2 FVKESK. The CDR3 extends over 14 amino acids. The ends were cut back, 1 base at V and 7 bases at J, with 11 bases in the middle. The CDR3 region is CASSQAGLANEQFF. CDR3 DNA sequence: TGTGCCAGCAGCCAAGCAGGTCTCGCAAATGAGCAGTTCTTC.

The chain links TRBV6-5 to TRBJ1-1; D gene ambiguous. Trimming removed 2 bases from V and 1 base from J, with 11 bases in between. The V gene's germline CDR1 is MNHEY and CDR2 SVGAGI. This CDR3 is 15 amino acids long. Here the CDR3 DNA reads TGTGCCAGCAGTTACGGTCAAGACTGGAACACTGAAGCTTTCTTT. It specifies CASSYGQDWNTEAFF.

The chain joins TRBV2 to TRBJ2-3, with 9 bases identical to TRBD1. The germline V gene has CDR1 SNHLY and CDR2 FYNNEI. Unmatched junction bases numbered 8, after V lost 3 bases and J lost 7 bases. The CDR3 contains 15 residues. DNA of the CDR3: TGTGCCAGCAGTGATGGGACAGGGTCTCTTTATACGCAGTATTTT. Its translation is CASSDGTGSLYTQYF.

The gene calls are TRBV7-2 and TRBJ1-2; 8 bases are shared with TRBD1. The germline V gene encodes CDR1 SGHTA and CDR2 FQGNSA. The V gene end was trimmed by 5 bases and the J gene end by 4 bases; junction bases not matched to a gene: 6. The CDR3 is 14 residues long. Here the CDR3 DNA reads TGTGCCAGCAGCCCCGGACAGGGTGGCTATGGCTACACCTTC. It encodes CASSPGQGGYGYTF.

This chain joins TRBV15 and TRBJ1-6, with TRBD1 matching over 10 bases. There are 16 residues in the CDR3. After removal of 5 bases from V and 13 bases from J, the junction contained 14 bases not matched to a gene. Germline lookup yields CDR1 LNHNV and CDR2 YYDKDF (reference sequence). CDR3 sequence: CATSGNSPGQGLPLHF. The DNA of the CDR3 is TGTGCCACCAGCGGCAACTCCCCGGGACAGGGGTTGCCCCTCCACTTT.

The J gene is TRBJ1-2, the V gene TRBV28; TRBD1 is a possible D gene (5 bases). This CDR3 has 17 amino acids. V was trimmed by 5 bases and J by 4 bases, leaving 23 bases between them. CDR1 MDHEN and CDR2 SYDVKM come from the germline V gene. Here the CDR3 DNA reads TGTGCCAGCAGTGAAGGTGAGGCAGATGGGGGAACCTATGGCTACACCTTC. This encodes CASSEGEADGGTYGYTF.

The V gene is TRBV5-4, the J gene TRBJ2-7, with a tentative D call TRBD1 (5 bases). In germline, CDR1 is SGHNT, CDR2 YYREEE (reference sequence). The V end was cut by 4 bases, the J end by 12 bases, with 17 bases between. The CDR3 contains 12 residues. The CDR3, as DNA: TGTGCCAGCAGCCAACCGGGCGGAAGGGGGTACTTC. As protein: CASSQPGGRGYF.

The chain is built from TRBV30 and TRBJ1-2; TRBD1 might be the D (5 bases). Germline V gives CDR1 GTSNPN, CDR2 SVGIG (reference sequence). Trimming shortened V by 4 bases and J by 4 bases, and 13 bases separated the two germline ends. The CDR3 is 13 residues long. The CDR3 DNA reads as TGTGCCTGGAATGGGGGTGACTCCTATGGCTACACCTTC. Protein product: CAWNGGDSYGYTF.

DNA of the CDR3: TGTGCCAGCAGCTCGATGACAGGGATGAACACTGAAGCTTTCTTT. Encoded protein: CASSSMTGMNTEAFF. This chain joins TRBV7-6 and TRBJ1-1; TRBD1 aligns across 7 bases. CDR1 SGHVS and CDR2 FNYEAQ come from the germline V gene. Trimming took 4 bases from V and 0 from J; bases not matched to a gene: 5. The CDR3 runs to 15 residues.

V and J are TRBV5-1 and TRBJ2-7; TRBD1 matches 9 bases. V was clipped by 4 bases and J by 0 bases; unmatched bases: 5. Germline V gives CDR1 SGHRS, CDR2 YFSETQ. The CDR3 loop spans 15 amino acids. The chain's CDR3 is CASSPYRGHSYEQYF. CDR3 nucleotides: TGCGCCAGCAGCCCCTACAGGGGGCACTCCTACGAGCAGTACTTC.

A single count supports this clone. The chain employs TRBV30 and TRBJ2-3; 15 bases align to TRBD2. J lost 4 bases, V lost 3 bases, and 11 bases had no gene match. The germline V gene has CDR1 GTSNPN and CDR2 SVGIG (reference sequence). The CDR3 covers 18 residues. The CDR3 nucleotides are TGTGCCTGGAGGGGACTAGCGGGAGGCCCTATCAGTCCAGATACGCAGTATTTT. Translating gives CAWRGLAGGPISPDTQYF.

The sample holds one count of this clone. The chain is built from TRBV5-4 and TRBJ1-1; D gene ambiguous. The CDR3 has 15 residues. Germline CDR1 reads SGHNT; CDR2 reads YYREEE (reference sequence). V lost 0 bases, J lost 5 bases, and 14 bases lay in between. CDR3 coding DNA: TGTGCCAGCAGCTTGGTAGGTCAAATTGGGACTGAAGCTTTCTTT. This gives the protein CASSLVGQIGTEAFF.

V usage is TRBV6-1 and J usage is TRBJ2-2; D unresolved. The CDR3 loop spans 14 amino acids. The ends were cut back, 7 bases at V and 5 bases at J, with 14 bases in the middle. The germline gives CDR1 MNHNS, CDR2 SASEGT. This CDR3 is CASTSARETGELFF. In nucleotides, the CDR3 is TGTGCCAGCACTAGTGCGCGTGAAACCGGGGAGCTGTTTTTT.

The rearrangement uses TRBV29-1 and TRBJ1-2; D might be TRBD1 (5 bases). This CDR3 contains 14 residues. Per germline, CDR1 SQVTM and CDR2 ANQGSEA. V was trimmed by 3 bases and J by 7 bases, leaving 18 bases between them. The CDR3 protein is CSVDGRGREGGYTF. The CDR3 bases are TGCAGCGTTGACGGACGTGGCAGGGAGGGTGGCTACACCTTC.

The chain links TRBV30 to TRBJ2-6; D unresolved. CDR3 size: 12 residues. Trimming removed 5 bases from V and 2 bases from J, with 4 bases in between. Looked up from germline, CDR1 is GTSNPN and CDR2 is SVGIG (reference sequence). Written as DNA, the CDR3 is TGTGCCTGGGAGACTGGGGCCAACGTCCTGACTTTC. This encodes CAWETGANVLTF.

V usage is TRBV11-2 and J usage is TRBJ2-3, with 7 bases matching TRBD2. The CDR3 length is 16 residues. J gave up 3 bases and V 6 bases, and 12 bases lay outside the gene matches. Germline CDR1 and CDR2: SGHAT and FQNNGV. The chain's CDR3 is CASRVRAGEVTDTQYF. As DNA, the CDR3 is TGTGCCAGCAGGGTTCGCGCGGGAGAGGTTACAGATACGCAGTATTTT.

The chain is built from TRBV2 and TRBJ1-1; D might be TRBD1 (6 bases). The CDR3 is made up of 12 amino acids. Trimming cost V 10 bases and J 1 base, with 10 bases left between them. The germline CDR1 and CDR2 sequences are SNHLY and FYNNEI. CDR3 bases: TGTGCCACCGGGACATCGAACACTGAAGCTTTCTTT. It yields the protein CATGTSNTEAFF.

The chain combines TRBV7-2 with TRBJ2-1, with TRBD2 identical over 14 bases. V lost 5 bases and J lost 0; bases outside the gene matches: 6. Germline CDR1 reads SGHTA; CDR2 reads FQGNSA. This CDR3 comprises 18 residues. For the CDR3, the DNA is TGTGCCAGCAGCCCGTGGGGGACTAGCGGGAGCTCCTACAATGAGCAGTTCTTC. The encoded protein is CASSPWGTSGSSYNEQFF.